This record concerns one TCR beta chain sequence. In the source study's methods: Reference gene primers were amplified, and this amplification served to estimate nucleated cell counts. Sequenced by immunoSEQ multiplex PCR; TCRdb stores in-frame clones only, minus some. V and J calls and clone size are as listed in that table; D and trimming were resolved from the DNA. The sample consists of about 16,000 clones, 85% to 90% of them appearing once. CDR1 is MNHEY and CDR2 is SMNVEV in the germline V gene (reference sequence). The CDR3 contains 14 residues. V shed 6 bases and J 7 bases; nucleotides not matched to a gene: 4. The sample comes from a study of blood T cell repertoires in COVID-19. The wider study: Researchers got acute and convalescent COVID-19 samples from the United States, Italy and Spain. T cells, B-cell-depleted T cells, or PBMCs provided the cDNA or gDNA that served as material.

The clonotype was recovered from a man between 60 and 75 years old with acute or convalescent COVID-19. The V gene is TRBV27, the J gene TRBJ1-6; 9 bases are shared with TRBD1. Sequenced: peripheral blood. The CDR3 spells CASRDGTGNSPLHF. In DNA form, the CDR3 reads TGTGCCAGCAGAGACGGGACAGGGAATTCACCCCTCCACTTT.